The 26 T cell receptor beta chains below all came from one sample that was sequenced in a study of shared clonotypes between healthy human individuals. Generated by immunoSEQ multiplex PCR, the TCRdb table keeps only in-frame clones and is missing some. The table includes 2.5 million or so clones, roughly 92% detected once. The sequenced sample consisted of naive CD4+ T cells sorted from blood. Subset indicated: CD45RA+ positively selected. The origin of the receptors is a young man in good health.

The chain uses TRBV30 and TRBJ1-2; 8 bases agree with TRBD1. J lost 4 bases, V lost 2 bases, and 6 bases had no gene match. Germline CDR1 reads GTSNPN; CDR2 reads SVGIG (reference sequence). This CDR3 region has 14 residues. In DNA, the CDR3 is TGTGCCTGGAGTTCGGGACAGGCGTCCTATGGCTACACCTTC. Translation: CAWSSGQASYGYTF.

The V gene is TRBV4-1, the J gene TRBJ2-7, with TRBD1 matching over 7 bases. The CDR3 totals 13 residues. Germline V CDR1 and CDR2: MGHRA, YSYEKL. Germline trimming cut 4 bases from V and 3 bases from J; bases unmatched to any gene: 3. CDR3 DNA sequence: TGCGCCAGCAGCCTCGGGACAGACTACGAGCAGTACTTC. Encoded protein: CASSLGTDYEQYF.

About this clone itself: Other DNA sequences of this sample code for an identical CDR3. The CDR3 is CASSRTGNEQFF. In DNA, the CDR3 is TGTGCCAGCAGCCGGACTGGCAATGAGCAGTTCTTC. V gene TRBV7-9 combines with J gene TRBJ2-1; TRBD2 might be the D (5 bases). V was trimmed by 5 bases and J by 6 bases, leaving 8 bases between them. The germline V gene has CDR1 SEHNR and CDR2 FQNEAQ (reference sequence). The CDR3 extends over 12 amino acids. The variable domain in full, completed from reference TRBV7-9 and TRBJ2-1, reads DTGVSQNPRHKITKRGQNVTFRCDPISEHNRLYWYRQTLGQGPEFLTYFQNEAQLEKSRLLSDRFSAERPKGSFSTLEIQRTEQGDSAMYLCASSRTGNEQFFGPGTRLTVL.

This clone was observed a handful of times. The same CDR3 also results from other DNA sequences found in this sample. The chain carries TRBV30 and TRBJ1-4; D gene uncertain. The ends were cut back, 1 base at V and 8 bases at J, with 8 bases in the middle. There are 12 residues in the CDR3. Looked up from germline, CDR1 is GTSNPN and CDR2 is SVGIG (reference sequence). The CDR3 DNA sequence: TGTGCCTGGAGTGCCCAAGGGGAAAAACTGTTTTTT. It is translated as CAWSAQGEKLFF.

In its sample, this clone was seen once. This chain links TRBV30 with TRBJ2-3, with 7 bases aligning to TRBD2. V lost 0 bases and J lost 4; bases outside the gene matches: 13. The length of the CDR3 is 17 residues. The germline gives CDR1 GTSNPN, CDR2 SVGIG (reference sequence). DNA for the CDR3: TGTGCCTGGAGTGTAGGGACCCGACTAGCTGTGGCAGATACGCAGTATTTT. It yields the protein CAWSVGTRLAVADTQYF.

This chain connects TRBV2 to TRBJ2-2; D unresolved. The CDR3 is 15 residues long. Germline CDR1 SNHLY, CDR2 FYNNEI. V gave up 6 bases and J gave up 1 base, with 12 bases separating them. The CDR3 DNA is TGTGCCAGCAGCCTCTGGAGCCGGAACACCGGGGAGCTGTTTTTT. This gives the protein CASSLWSRNTGELFF.

The genes are TRBV7-2 and TRBJ2-5, with unresolved D. Between the trimmed V and J ends, which lost 0 bases and 5 bases, there was a span of 10 bases. The CDR3 has 14 amino acids. Germline lookup yields CDR1 SGHTA and CDR2 FQGNSA. CDR3 loop: CASSLAETLETQYF. The CDR3, as DNA: TGTGCCAGCAGCTTAGCGGAGACGTTGGAGACCCAGTACTTC.

As for this clone: An end of the junction does not agree with germline; a read error may underlie this. The rearrangement joins TRBV2 to TRBJ2-1; TRBD2 aligns across 8 bases. This CDR3 has 16 amino acids. Germline V gene sequence: CDR1 SNHLY, CDR2 FYNNEI. The CDR3 region has the DNA TGTGCCAGCAGGAGGATCACTAGCGGATCCTACAATGAGCGGTTCTTC. As protein: CASRRITSGSYNERFF.

This chain joins TRBV5-8 and TRBJ1-4; 9 positions agree with TRBD1. The trim removed 6 bases at V and 2 bases at J, leaving 2 bases unmatched. The CDR3 is made up of 14 amino acids. Germline V gene data show CDR1 as SGHTS and CDR2 as YDEGEE. CDR3 loop: CASNRGQTNEKLFF. CDR3 nucleotide sequence: TGTGCCAGCAACAGGGGGCAGACTAATGAAAAACTGTTTTTT.

The chain uses TRBV27 and TRBJ1-6; D is unresolved. V was trimmed by 0 bases and J by 7 bases, leaving 16 bases between them. Germline V gene sequence: CDR1 MNHEY, CDR2 SMNVEV (reference sequence). The CDR3 has 17 residues. As DNA, the CDR3 is TGTGCCAGCAGTTTATCGATAGTCGGGGTTGGGAATTCACCCCTCCACTTT. Amino acid sequence: CASSLSIVGVGNSPLHF.

V is TRBV10-1 and J is TRBJ2-1, with D possibly TRBD1 on 6 matching bases. CDR3 size: 13 residues. Germline V CDR1 and CDR2: WNHNN, SYGVQD (reference sequence). Trimming left V 5 bases short and J 7 bases short, with 12 bases between. The CDR3 protein is CASSPQGRNEQFF. The CDR3 DNA is TGCGCCAGCAGTCCCCAGGGGAGAAATGAGCAGTTCTTC.

The genes are TRBV18 and TRBJ1-6, with 9 nucleotides matching TRBD1. Germline values: CDR1 KGHSH, CDR2 LQKENI. V dropped 6 bases and J dropped 4; count of bases not matched to a gene: 13. The CDR3 covers 18 residues. CDR3 bases: TGTGCCAGCTCGCTACAGGGGGCCCAAAATCATTATAATTCACCCCTCCACTTT. Translating gives CASSLQGAQNHYNSPLHF.

V gene TRBV5-1 combines with J gene TRBJ1-1, with D possibly TRBD1 on 6 matching bases. CDR1 is SGHRS and CDR2 is YFSETQ in the germline V gene. CDR3 size: 14 residues. Trimming pared 4 bases from V and 5 bases from J, leaving 15 bases between. CDR3 sequence (DNA): TGCGCCAGCAGCACCCTGGGAGGGGGGACTGAAGCTTTCTTT. Translating gives CASSTLGGGTEAFF. The whole variable domain, filled in from reference TRBV5-1 and TRBJ1-1, reads KAGVTQTPRYLIKTRGQQVTLSCSPISGHRSVSWYQQTPGQGLQFLFEYFSETQRNKGNFPGRFSGRQFSNSRSEMNVSTLELGDSALYLCASSTLGGGTEAFFGQGTRLTVV.

The V gene is TRBV6-6, the J gene TRBJ2-3; perhaps TRBD2 as D (6 bases). The CDR3 length is 14 residues. CDR1 and CDR2 from the germline V gene are MNHNY and SVGAGI (reference sequence). V lost 2 bases and J 4 bases, leaving 10 bases between the germline ends. As DNA, the CDR3 is TGTGCCAGCAGTTACGGGGGGTCCGCAGATACGCAGTATTTT. Its protein product is CASSYGGSADTQYF.

This clone was detected a few times. Other DNA sequences within the sample encode an identical CDR3. The rearrangement joins TRBV18 to TRBJ1-6, with 9 nucleotides matching TRBD1. CDR3 length equals 14 residues. Germline CDR1 is KGHSH and CDR2 is LQKENI. Germline trimming cut 3 bases from V and 10 bases from J; bases unmatched to any gene: 4. DNA of the CDR3: TGTGCCAGCTCACCCCAGGACAGGGGATCACCCCTCCACTTT. Translated, it gives CASSPQDRGSPLHF.

V is TRBV29-1 and J is TRBJ2-5; 10 positions agree with TRBD1. V lost 6 bases to trimming and J lost 5 bases; unmatched junction nucleotides: 6. The length of the CDR3 is 13 residues. Germline values: CDR1 SQVTM, CDR2 ANQGSEA. The chain's CDR3 is CSVRQGAVETQYF. As DNA, the CDR3 is TGCAGCGTCCGACAGGGGGCAGTGGAGACCCAGTACTTC.

This clone was seen just once. This sequence joins TRBV11-2 and TRBJ1-3; no reliable D call. Trimming shortened V by 2 bases and J by 1 base, and 6 bases separated the two germline ends. Per germline, CDR1 SGHAT and CDR2 FQNNGV. CDR3 length: 14 residues. CDR3 amino acids: CASSLSGSGNTIYF. The CDR3, as DNA: TGTGCCAGCAGCTTAAGTGGATCTGGAAACACCATATATTTT.

The V gene is TRBV19, the J gene TRBJ1-6, with D unresolved. The CDR3 runs to 15 residues. The V end lost 10 bases, the J end lost 0 bases, and 13 bases lay between the germline ends. Per germline, CDR1 LNHDA and CDR2 SQIVND (reference sequence). CDR3 amino acids: CATQELRSYNSPLHF. CDR3 DNA: TGTGCCACCCAGGAACTCCGCTCCTATAATTCACCCCTCCACTTT.

The V call is TRBV28, the J call TRBJ1-2; 7 bases are a match to TRBD1. The CDR3 loop spans 14 amino acids. Trimming removed 7 bases from V and 6 bases from J; junction bases left unmatched: 11. Per germline, CDR1 MDHEN and CDR2 SYDVKM. CDR3 in DNA: TGTGCCAGCACCGGACAGGTCCCGTTGCATGGCTACACCTTC. Translation gives CASTGQVPLHGYTF.

This rearrangement joins TRBV19 to TRBJ2-3; D possibly corresponds to TRBD2 (5 bases). With 5 bases removed from V and 5 bases from J, the gap between germline ends came to 14 bases. The CDR3 sequence is 14 residues long. Germline CDR1 LNHDA, CDR2 SQIVND (reference sequence). In nucleotides, the CDR3 is TGTGCCAGTAGTGAAATTCCGGCGGGAGATACGCAGTATTTT. Its protein is CASSEIPAGDTQYF.

The chain combines TRBV19 with TRBJ1-5; tentative D call: TRBD1 (5 bases). This CDR3 spans 13 amino acids. Germline assignment: CDR1 LNHDA and CDR2 SQIVND (reference sequence). Trimming removed 5 bases at V and 5 bases at J, with 10 bases between. CDR3 bases: TGTGCCAGTAGTTCGGGCAGGGATCAGCCCCAGCATTTT. This codes for CASSSGRDQPQHF. Combining the CDR3 with reference TRBV19 and TRBJ1-5 gives the whole variable domain DGGITQSPKYLFRKEGQNVTLSCEQNLNHDAMYWYRQDPGQGLRLIYYSQIVNDFQKGDIAEGYSVSREKKESFPLTVTSAQKNPTAFYLCASSSGRDQPQHFGDGTRLSIL.

This clone was picked up one time. The chain links TRBV6-5 to TRBJ2-3, with TRBD1 matching 8 bases. Germline CDR1 and CDR2: MNHEY and SVGAGI. With V trimmed by 3 bases and J by 1 base, 6 bases remained unmatched. There are 16 residues in the CDR3. The DNA for the CDR3 is TGTGCCAGCAGTTATCGGCGGGGACAGGGCACAGATACGCAGTATTTT. Residues: CASSYRRGQGTDTQYF.

V gene TRBV10-1 combines with J gene TRBJ2-3, with D unresolved. V lost 1 base and J lost 0, with 8 bases in between. The V gene's germline CDR1 is WNHNN and CDR2 SYGVQD (reference sequence). There are 15 residues in the CDR3. CDR3 region: CASSELRYSTDTQYF. In DNA form, the CDR3 reads TGCGCCAGCAGTGAGTTACGCTACAGCACAGATACGCAGTATTTT.

V usage is TRBV5-1 and J usage is TRBJ2-3, with 10 bases matching TRBD1. CDR1 is SGHRS and CDR2 is YFSETQ in the germline V gene. The CDR3 contains 15 residues. V shed 4 bases, J shed 4 bases, and the junction held 6 bases outside the gene matches. CDR3: CASSAGQGNADTQYF. CDR3 DNA sequence: TGCGCCAGCAGCGCGGGACAGGGGAACGCAGATACGCAGTATTTT.

The rearrangement joins TRBV6-6 to TRBJ2-1, with D unresolved. V gave up 0 bases and J gave up 6 bases, with 15 bases separating them. Germline assignment: CDR1 MNHNY and CDR2 SVGAGI (reference sequence). The CDR3 runs to 16 residues. Here the CDR3 reads CASSYSGGLGINEQFF. CDR3 sequence (DNA): TGTGCCAGCAGTTACTCGGGTGGTTTAGGGATCAATGAGCAGTTCTTC.

The CDR3 sequence is CASSIGDRINQPQHF. DNA of the CDR3: TGTGCCAGTAGTATAGGGGACAGGATCAATCAGCCCCAGCATTTT. The rearrangement joins TRBV19 to TRBJ1-5; 8 bases are a match to TRBD1. This CDR3 comprises 15 residues. V lost 1 base, J lost 3 bases, and 2 bases stayed unmatched. Germline values: CDR1 LNHDA, CDR2 SQIVND (reference sequence). The full variable domain, with the rest looked up from reference TRBV19 and TRBJ1-5, is DGGITQSPKYLFRKEGQNVTLSCEQNLNHDAMYWYRQDPGQGLRLIYYSQIVNDFQKGDIAEGYSVSREKKESFPLTVTSAQKNPTAFYLCASSIGDRINQPQHFGDGTRLSIL.